The 7 T cell receptor beta chains in this list originate from one sample, sequenced in a study of response to subunit inactivated influenza vaccine. TCRdb re-called the RT-PCR reads with MiXCR, one entry per CDR3 protein. This table has roughly 500,000 distinct CDR3 sequences, approximately 16% appearing once. Sequencing was performed on CD4+ T cells sorted from PBMCs, taken roughly 24 months after vaccination. Receptors originate from a man between 50 and 69 years old who received an inactivated influenza vaccine.

On this clonotype: The junction departs from the called germline gene at one end, perhaps through a read error. The chain employs TRBV7-2 and TRBJ2-5; D is possibly TRBD2 (5 bases). The CDR3 is 13 amino acids. Germline V lookup: CDR1 SGHTA, CDR2 FQGNSA. This CDR3 reads CASSDGVRETQYF. The CDR3 DNA reads as TGTGCCAGCAGTGACGGGGTTAGGGAGACTCAGTACTTC. Together with reference TRBV7-2 and TRBJ2-5, the CDR3 gives the full variable domain: GAGVSQSPSNKVTEKGKDVELRCDPISGHTALYWYRQSLGQGLEFLIYFQGNSAPDKSGLPSDRFSAERTGGSVSTLTIQRTQQEDSAVYLCASSDGVRETQYFGPGTRLLVL.

The genes are TRBV4-1 and TRBJ1-5, with D possibly TRBD1 on 5 matching bases. This CDR3 has 14 amino acids. Germline lookup yields CDR1 MGHRA and CDR2 YSYEKL. V lost 3 bases and J lost 3, with 9 bases in between. The CDR3 DNA follows: TGCGCCAGCAGCCAGGGACGGGTCAATCAGCCCCAGCATTTT. Protein: CASSQGRVNQPQHF.

V gene TRBV6-2 or TRBV6-3 combines with J gene TRBJ2-1; TRBD2 matches at 7 bases. Germline lookup yields CDR1 MNHEY and CDR2 SVGEGT. V shed 5 bases, J shed 0 bases, and the junction held 4 bases outside the gene matches. There are 15 residues in the CDR3. CDR3: CASSLTSASYNEQFF. In nucleotides, the CDR3 is TGTGCCAGCAGTCTCACTAGCGCCTCCTACAATGAGCAGTTCTTC.

V usage is TRBV5-1 and J usage is TRBJ2-1, with 10 bases matching TRBD2. The CDR3 contains 16 residues. The germline gives CDR1 SGHRS, CDR2 YFSETQ. Trimming at V came to 4 bases and at J to 0 bases, leaving 4 bases not matched to a gene. CDR3 amino acids: CASSASGSLSYNEQFF. In DNA, the CDR3 is TGCGCCAGCAGCGCTAGCGGGAGCCTCTCCTACAATGAGCAGTTCTTC.

The gene calls are TRBV20-1 and TRBJ2-3; 7 bases fit TRBD2. V was clipped by 4 bases and J by 4 bases; unmatched bases: 11. The germline gives CDR1 DFQATT, CDR2 SNEGSKA (reference sequence). CDR3 length: 15 residues. CDR3 bases: TGCAGTGCTACCGGGCCAGCGGGGCCCTCAGATACGCAGTATTTT. Amino acid sequence: CSATGPAGPSDTQYF.

The chain couples TRBV12-3 or TRBV12-4 to TRBJ2-2; D call uncertain. The CDR3 extends over 14 amino acids. Trimming removed 1 base from V and 6 bases from J, with 9 bases in between. CDR3 region: CASSLGWLAGELFF. CDR3 DNA: TGTGCCAGCAGTTTAGGGTGGCTCGCCGGGGAGCTGTTTTTT.

The rearrangement uses TRBV5-6 and TRBJ2-7; 10 bases line up with TRBD2. Germline V gives CDR1 SGHDT, CDR2 YYEEEE. This CDR3 comprises 15 residues. V shed 2 bases, J shed 11 bases, and the junction held 13 bases outside the gene matches. CDR3 in amino acids: CASSLPSGGPQREYF. CDR3 bases: TGTGCCAGCAGCTTACCTAGCGGGGGTCCTCAACGGGAGTACTTC.